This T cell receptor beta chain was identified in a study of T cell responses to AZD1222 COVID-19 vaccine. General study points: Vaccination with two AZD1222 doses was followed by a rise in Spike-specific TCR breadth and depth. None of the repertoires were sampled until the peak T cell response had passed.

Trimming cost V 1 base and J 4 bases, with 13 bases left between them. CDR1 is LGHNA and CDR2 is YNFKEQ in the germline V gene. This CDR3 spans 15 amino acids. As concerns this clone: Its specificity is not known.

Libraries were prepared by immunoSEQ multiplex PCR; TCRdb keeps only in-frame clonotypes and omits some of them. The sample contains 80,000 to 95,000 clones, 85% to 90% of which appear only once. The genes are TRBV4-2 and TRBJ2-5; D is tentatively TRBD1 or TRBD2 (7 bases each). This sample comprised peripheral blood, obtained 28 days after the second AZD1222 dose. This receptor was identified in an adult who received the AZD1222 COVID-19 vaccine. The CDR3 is CASSQGEGATETQYF. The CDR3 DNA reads TGTGCCAGCAGCCAAGGGGAGGGGGCGACAGAGACCCAGTACTTC.